These 10 T cell receptor beta chains were all obtained from the same sample, sequenced in a study of OX40 agonist ivuxolimab in advanced cancers. Library generation was performed with the immunoSEQ multiplex PCR assay. The table comes from immuneACCESS by way of TCRdb, which keeps in-frame sequences with V and J called. Part of the clones is missing from these tables; in studies checked, under half for an unresolved V gene and the rest for unknown reasons. This sample has roughly 100,000 clones in its table, and under 85% of those were observed once. The ten largest make up 3.5% to 4% of the sample. Sequencing used CD4+ or CD8+ T cells sorted from blood, obtained in a trial of the OX40 agonist ivuxolimab. The receptors were sampled from an adult with an advanced solid tumor such as melanoma, head and neck, liver or kidney cancer.

This chain links TRBV27 with TRBJ2-3; TRBD2 agrees at 10 bases. The CDR3 totals 14 residues. With 6 bases clipped from V and 4 bases from J, the junction kept 4 bases outside the gene matches. Germline V gene lookup returns CDR1 MNHEY and CDR2 SMNVEV (reference sequence). In DNA, the CDR3 is TGTGCCAGCAGGGCTAGCGGGAGCCCAGATACGCAGTATTTT. Its protein product is CASRASGSPDTQYF.

The genes are TRBV7-9 and TRBJ2-5; TRBD1 or TRBD2 may be the D gene (6 bases each). Germline values: CDR1 SEHNR, CDR2 FQNEAQ (reference sequence). V was trimmed by 2 bases and J by 5 bases, leaving 12 bases between them. The CDR3 is 14 amino acids. In nucleotides, the CDR3 is TGTGCCAGCAGCTTAACGGGGGCTAGGGAGACCCAGTACTTC. Translated, it gives CASSLTGARETQYF.

The chain has TRBV6-5 and TRBJ1-4; the D gene is possibly TRBD1 (5 bases). CDR3 size: 15 residues. V was pared by 5 bases and J by 7 bases, with 17 bases between. From germline, CDR1 is MNHEY and CDR2 SVGAGI. CDR3 residues: CASSRSGAVGEKLFF. The CDR3 nucleotides read TGTGCCAGCAGTCGGTCCGGGGCCGTAGGTGAAAAACTGTTTTTT.

The chain recombines TRBV21-1 with TRBJ2-7; TRBD2, the table's D call, lacks a check against the DNA. TRBV21-1 is shown as a pseudogene. The CDR3 is 14 residues long. CDR3 in amino acids: CASSKVRGTYEQYF. CDR3 sequence (DNA): TGTGCCAGCAGCAAAGTTCGCGGGACCTACGAGCAGTACTTC.

Remarks on this clone: At one of its ends the junction is not consistent with the germline gene, which may arise from a read error. The sample contains more than one DNA sequence encoding this CDR3. This chain connects TRBV28 to TRBJ1-5; D gene uncertain. The V gene's germline CDR1 is MDHEN and CDR2 SYDVKM. This CDR3 is built from 12 residues. In DNA form, the CDR3 reads TGTGCCAGCAAAATCGGGAATCAACCCCAGCATTTT. It specifies CASKIGNQPQHF.

V gene TRBV7-3 combines with J gene TRBJ1-1, with TRBD1 as a possible D gene (5 bases). CDR1 is SGHTA and CDR2 is FQGTGA in the germline V gene. The germline V and J ends were trimmed by 6 bases and 3 bases, with 14 bases remaining between them. This CDR3 comprises 14 residues. The CDR3 region is CASSKNLGDTEAFF. The CDR3 DNA is TGTGCCAGCAGTAAGAATCTGGGGGACACTGAAGCTTTCTTT.

In DNA, the CDR3 is TGTGCCAGCAGTCTAGCGGGAGGAACGCAGTATTTT. Residues: CASSLAGGTQYF. The V and J genes are TRBV28 and TRBJ2-3, with TRBD2 identical over 11 bases. This CDR3 spans 12 amino acids. V lost 5 bases and J lost 9; bases outside the gene matches: 1. CDR1 MDHEN and CDR2 SYDVKM come from the germline V gene.

V gene TRBV7-9 combines with J gene TRBJ2-1, with a possible D match to TRBD1 (5 bases). V lost 4 bases and J 0 bases, leaving 16 bases between the germline ends. The CDR3 extends over 17 amino acids. The germline V gene encodes CDR1 SEHNR and CDR2 FQNEAQ (reference sequence). CDR3 bases: TGTGCCAGCAGCTCTTGGCTGCTAGACAGCTCCTACAATGAGCAGTTCTTC. It encodes CASSSWLLDSSYNEQFF.

The chain couples TRBV10-3 to TRBJ1-1; the match to TRBD1 covers 7 bases. The CDR3 totals 16 residues. V was clipped by 10 bases and J by 3 bases; unmatched bases: 17. The germline gives CDR1 ENHRY, CDR2 SYGVKD. The CDR3 loop is CATRDSVVLRDTEAFF. The CDR3 DNA follows: TGTGCCACACGGGACAGTGTGGTTCTTAGGGACACTGAAGCTTTCTTT.

V and J are TRBV9 and TRBJ2-1, with a possible D match to TRBD2 (7 bases). The germline gives CDR1 SGDLS, CDR2 YYNGEE. With 3 bases removed from V and 3 bases from J, the gap between germline ends came to 25 bases. The CDR3 runs 19 residues. The CDR3 bases are TGTGCCAGCAGCGCGACCCCCCTTGGGGGGGCCTTTAGCTACAATGAGCAGTTCTTC. Protein sequence: CASSATPLGGAFSYNEQFF.